A selection of T cell receptor beta chains follows, all from one sample in a study of technical replicates of blood from a few donors. Profiling relied on immunoSEQ multiplex PCR, and the TCRdb table lists in-frame clones only, not all of them. The sample lists fewer than 85,000 clones; roughly 90% were seen once. Sequenced material: PBMCs. The receptor set was obtained from a human donor in good health. Some clones in this sample may be carry-over from other donors' samples. The CDR3 runs from the conserved cysteine through the conserved F or W. The D gene is left open where the match is weak. Clone size, where shown, is once, few, many, or a class for clones that have expanded.

TRBJ2-7 NA TRBD1 TRBV6-5 TGTGCCAGCAGTTACTCGGGGACAGGGTATCCCTACGAGCAGTACTTC CASSYSGTGYPYEQYF
TRBJ2-3 many TRBD2 TRBV7-6 TGTGCCAGCAGCTTTAGCGGGGGGGCCCATAGGAGCACAGATACGCAGTATTTT CASSFSGGAHRSTDTQYF
TRBJ1-5 NA NA TRBV29-1 TGCAGCGTTTCCTCAGGGGCGCGACAGCCCCAGCATTTT CSVSSGARQPQHF
TRBJ2-2 NA TRBD1 TRBV19 TGTGCCAGTACCCAGGGGGATTATAACACCGGGGAGCTGTTTTTT CASTQGDYNTGELFF
TRBJ2-2 NA NA TRBV7-6 TGTGCCAGCAGCTTAGTTGGGCTGCCTTGGGAGCTGTTTTTT CASSLVGLPWELFF
TRBJ2-1 NA NA TRBV21-1 TGTGCCAGCAGCCTCAGGACTAGCGAGAACAATGAGCAGTTCTTC CASSLRTSENNEQFF
TRBJ1-2 NA NA TRBV7-9 TGTGCCAGCAGCTTTTCCACACAGGGAGACTATGGCTACACCTTC CASSFSTQGDYGYTF
TRBJ2-1 NA TRBD2 TRBV4-1 TGCGCCAGCAGCCAACCCTTTAGTTTAGCGGGGGGTGGGAATGAGCAGTTCTTC CASSQPFSLAGGGNEQFF
TRBJ2-1 NA TRBD1 TRBV5-6 TGTGCCAGCAGCATGACAGGGGAGGAGCAGTTCTTC CASSMTGEEQFF
TRBJ1-1 NA NA TRBV2 TGTGCCAGCGCTAAGGCGGGGGGGAACACTGAAGCTTTCTTT CASAKAGGNTEAFF
TRBJ1-2 once NA TRBV7-2 TGTGCCAGCAGCTTAGTCCAAGGGGCGTTCTATGGCTACACCTTC CASSLVQGAFYGYTF
TRBJ2-3 NA TRBD2 TRBV4-2 TGTGCCAGCAGCCAGCTTAGCGGGGTACACACAGATACGCAGTATTTT CASSQLSGVHTDTQYF
TRBJ1-6 NA NA TRBV7-2 TGTGCCAGCAGCTTTAAACAGTTTAATTCACCCCTCCACTTT CASSFKQFNSPLHF
TRBJ2-7 NA TRBD2 TRBV7-8 TGTGCCAGCAGCCCCTGGACACTGTGGGGGGGGTACGAGCAGTACTTC CASSPWTLWGGYEQYF
TRBJ1-1 NA NA TRBV7-9 TGTGCCAGCAGCTCCTCGGTGGGAGTGAACACTGAAGCTTTCTTT CASSSSVGVNTEAFF
TRBJ1-3 NA NA TRBV2 TGTGCCAGCAGTTTGATAACAACGGGAAACACCATATATTTT CASSLITTGNTIYF
TRBJ1-2 NA NA TRBV7-2 TGTGCCAGCAGCCCGACCGCCCTGGGCGGCTACACCTTC CASSPTALGGYTF
TRBJ2-3 NA NA TRBV5-1 TGCGCCAGCAGCCTGGTCGGGGCAGGGGTTAAAGATACGCAGTATTTT CASSLVGAGVKDTQYF
TRBJ2-5 NA NA TRBV19 TGTGCCAGTAGAGAGCGGGCTTCGGAGACCCAGTACTTC CASRERASETQYF
TRBJ1-2 NA NA TRBV29-1 TGCAGCGTTGATCCGGGGGATGGCTACACCTTC CSVDPGDGYTF
TRBJ2-7 NA NA TRBV5-6 TGTGCCAGCAGCTTGGCCTGGGTAGCGGATTCTTCTTACGAGCAGTACTTC CASSLAWVADSSYEQYF
TRBJ1-1 once TRBD1 TRBV27 TGTGCCAGCAGTTCGGACAGGGCGAACACTGAAGCTTTCTTT CASSSDRANTEAFF
TRBJ1-4 NA NA TRBV7-6 TGTGCCAGCAGCTTAGGACAGTCAACTAATGAAAAACTGTTTTTT CASSLGQSTNEKLFF
TRBJ2-2 few NA TRBV6-6 TGTGCCAGCAGTCTCAGCACCGGGGAGCTGTTTTTT CASSLSTGELFF
TRBJ2-5 NA TRBD2 TRBV13 TGTGCCAGCAGCTTCCGGACTAGCGGGGGACCGGAGACCCAGTACTTC CASSFRTSGGPETQYF
TRBJ2-5 NA TRBD2 TRBV7-3 TGTGCCAGCAGCCCCTGGGGGGGGGAGGGGACCCAGTACTTC CASSPWGGEGTQYF
TRBJ2-1 once TRBD2 TRBV27 TGTGCCAGCAGTTTATCCGCTAGCGGGGGGTACAATGAGCAGTTCTTC CASSLSASGGYNEQFF
TRBJ1-5 few TRBD1 TRBV19 TGTGCCAGTAGTACCCAGGGGGATCAGCCCCAGCATTTT CASSTQGDQPQHF
TRBJ1-1 NA TRBD1 TRBV7-2 TGTGCCAGCAGCCGACAGGGAATGGACACTGAAGCTTTCTTT CASSRQGMDTEAFF
TRBJ2-1 NA NA TRBV7-9 TGTGCCAGCAACTCCTGGGGGGACTCCTACAATGAGCAGTTCTTC CASNSWGDSYNEQFF
TRBJ2-7 NA TRBD1 TRBV18 TGTGCCAGCTCACCAGCGACAGGGGGGACCTACGAGCAGTACTTC CASSPATGGTYEQYF
TRBJ2-5 NA NA TRBV6-1 TGTGCCAGCAGCCTCCCAGTCGACAGTTTAGAGACCCAGTACTTC CASSLPVDSLETQYF
TRBJ2-5 NA NA TRBV9 TGTGCCAGCAGCGTAGACTATGGGAGCAACCAAGAGACCCAGTACTTC CASSVDYGSNQETQYF
TRBJ1-4 NA TRBD1 TRBV4-1 TGCGCCAGCAGCACTCAAGGGGGCGGGAATGAAAAACTGTTTTTT CASSTQGGGNEKLFF
TRBJ2-3 NA TRBD2 TRBV20-1 TGCAGTGCTGTGCGGGAGGATACGCAGTATTTT CSAVREDTQYF
TRBJ1-2 NA NA TRBV29-1 TGCAGCGTTGAAGCTACAGGGTATGGCTACACCTTC CSVEATGYGYTF
TRBJ2-1 NA TRBD2 TRBV7-3 TGTGCCAGCAGCTCCCTAGCGGGGGCCGGGAATGAGCAGTTCTTC CASSSLAGAGNEQFF
TRBJ2-1 NA TRBD2 TRBV25-1 TGTGCCAGCACGACTAGCGGGAGGACCTACAATGAGCAGTTCTTC CASTTSGRTYNEQFF
TRBJ1-5 NA TRBD1 TRBV7-8 TGTGCCAGCACCGAATGGGGCGACAGGGTACAGCCCCAGCATTTT CASTEWGDRVQPQHF
TRBJ2-7 NA TRBD2 TRBV7-9 TGTGCCAGCAGCCCCCGGACTAGCGGGAGTGTAGGCGGTATGTACGAGCAGTACTTC CASSPRTSGSVGGMYEQYF
TRBJ2-7 once NA TRBV6-5 TGTGCCAGCAGAAGGACTCAGCACTCCTACGAGCAGTACTTC CASRRTQHSYEQYF
TRBJ2-2 NA TRBD2 TRBV7-2 TGTGCCAGCAGCTTAAATAGCCGACCCGTTGGGGGGGGAACCGGGGAGCTGTTTTTT CASSLNSRPVGGGTGELFF
TRBJ2-3 once TRBD2 TRBV5-1 TGCGCCAGCAGCGGACTGCGGGGGGCTAGCGGTGGGGAAAATACGCAGTATTTT CASSGLRGASGGENTQYF
TRBJ2-2 NA TRBD1 TRBV6-1 TGTGCCAGCAGGGAGACAGGGGGCGCAACCGGGGAGCTGTTTTTT CASRETGGATGELFF
TRBJ2-5 NA TRBD2 TRBV7-8 TGTGCCAGCAGCTTAGGGGGAACTAGCGGGGTTAGACAAGAGACCCAGTACTTC CASSLGGTSGVRQETQYF